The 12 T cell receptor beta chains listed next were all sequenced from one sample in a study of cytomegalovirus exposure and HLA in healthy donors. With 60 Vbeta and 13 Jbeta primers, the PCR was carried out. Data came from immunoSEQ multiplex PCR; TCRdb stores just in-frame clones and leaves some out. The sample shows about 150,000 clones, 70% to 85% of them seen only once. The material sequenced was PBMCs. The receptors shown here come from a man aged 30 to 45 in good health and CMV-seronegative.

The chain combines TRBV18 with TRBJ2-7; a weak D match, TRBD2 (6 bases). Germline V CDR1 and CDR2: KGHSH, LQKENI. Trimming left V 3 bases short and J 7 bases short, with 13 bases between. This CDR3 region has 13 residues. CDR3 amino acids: CASSPLSGSEQYF. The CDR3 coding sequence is TGTGCCAGCTCACCTCTATCCGGGAGTGAGCAGTACTTC. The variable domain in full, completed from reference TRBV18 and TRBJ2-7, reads NAGVMQNPRHLVRRRGQEARLRCSPMKGHSHVYWYRQLPEEGLKFMVYLQKENIIDESGMPKERFSAEFPKEGPSILRIQQVVRGDSAAYFCASSPLSGSEQYFGPGTRLTVT.

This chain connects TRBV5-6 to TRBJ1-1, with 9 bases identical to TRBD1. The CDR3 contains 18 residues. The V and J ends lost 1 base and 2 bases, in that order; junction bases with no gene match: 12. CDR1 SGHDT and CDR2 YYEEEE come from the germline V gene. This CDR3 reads CASSLLAQGARGNTEAFF. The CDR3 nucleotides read TGTGCCAGCAGCTTGTTGGCACAGGGGGCGCGGGGAAACACTGAAGCTTTCTTT.

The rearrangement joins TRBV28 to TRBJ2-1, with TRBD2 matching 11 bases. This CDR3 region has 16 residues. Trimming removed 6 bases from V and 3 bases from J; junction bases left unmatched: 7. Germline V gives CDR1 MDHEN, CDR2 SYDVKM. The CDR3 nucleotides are TGTGCCAGCAGGCTGCTAGCGGGGGGAGACTACAATGAGCAGTTCTTC. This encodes CASRLLAGGDYNEQFF.

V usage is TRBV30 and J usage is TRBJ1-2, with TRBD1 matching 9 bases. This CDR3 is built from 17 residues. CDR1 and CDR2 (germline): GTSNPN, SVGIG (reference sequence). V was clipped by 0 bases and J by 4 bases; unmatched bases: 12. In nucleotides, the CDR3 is TGTGCCTGGAGTGTACCCCAGGGACAGGGAAAGGGCTATGGCTACACCTTC. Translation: CAWSVPQGQGKGYGYTF.

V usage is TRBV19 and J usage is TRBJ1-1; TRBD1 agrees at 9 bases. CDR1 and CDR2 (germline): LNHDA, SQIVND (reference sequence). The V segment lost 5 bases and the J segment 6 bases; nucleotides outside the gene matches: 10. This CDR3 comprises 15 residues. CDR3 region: CASSARDRESAEAFF. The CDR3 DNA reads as TGTGCCAGTAGTGCCCGGGACAGGGAGAGCGCTGAAGCTTTCTTT.

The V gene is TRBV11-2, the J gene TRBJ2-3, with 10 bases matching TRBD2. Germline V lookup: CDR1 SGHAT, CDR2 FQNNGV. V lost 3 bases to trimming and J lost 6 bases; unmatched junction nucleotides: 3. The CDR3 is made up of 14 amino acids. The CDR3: CASSFSGGTDTQYF. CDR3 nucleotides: TGTGCCAGCAGCTTTAGCGGGGGGACGGATACGCAGTATTTT.

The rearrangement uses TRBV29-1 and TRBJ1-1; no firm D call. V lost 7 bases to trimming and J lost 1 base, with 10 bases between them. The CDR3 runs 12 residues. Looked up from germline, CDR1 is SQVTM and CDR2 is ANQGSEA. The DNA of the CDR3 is TGCAGCGCCAAACTACCGAACACTGAAGCTTTCTTT. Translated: CSAKLPNTEAFF.

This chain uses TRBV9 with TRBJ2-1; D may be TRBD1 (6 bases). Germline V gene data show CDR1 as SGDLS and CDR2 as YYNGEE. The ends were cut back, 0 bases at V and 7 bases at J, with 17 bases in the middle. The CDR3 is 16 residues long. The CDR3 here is CASSVGGTPLGNEQFF. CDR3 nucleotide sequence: TGTGCCAGCAGCGTAGGGGGGACACCCCTGGGAAATGAGCAGTTCTTC. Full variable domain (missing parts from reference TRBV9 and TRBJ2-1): DSGVTQTPKHLITATGQRVTLRCSPRSGDLSVYWYQQSLDQGLQFLIQYYNGEERAKGNILERFSAQQFPDLHSELNLSSLELGDSALYFCASSVGGTPLGNEQFFGPGTRLTVL.

CDR3 nucleotide sequence: TGTGCCAGCAGGGGGGGCACTGAAGCTTTCTTT. Protein sequence: CASRGGTEAFF. The chain couples TRBV28 to TRBJ1-1; tentatively, D is TRBD1 (5 bases). Deletions cut 6 bases from V and 4 bases from J, with 6 bases between. The CDR3 has 11 amino acids. Per the germline V gene, CDR1 is MDHEN and CDR2 is SYDVKM.

CDR3 DNA: TGTGCCAGCAGTGAAAAAGGGGGACACTACAATGAGCAGTTCTTC. Its protein product is CASSEKGGHYNEQFF. The chain carries TRBV6-1 and TRBJ2-1, with D maybe TRBD1 (6 bases). In germline, CDR1 is MNHNS, CDR2 SASEGT. CDR3 length: 15 residues. With 2 bases removed from V and 3 bases from J, the gap between germline ends came to 11 bases.

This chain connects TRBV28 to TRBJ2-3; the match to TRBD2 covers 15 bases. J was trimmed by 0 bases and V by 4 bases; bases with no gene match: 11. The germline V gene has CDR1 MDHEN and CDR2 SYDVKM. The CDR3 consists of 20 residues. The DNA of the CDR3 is TGTGCCAGCAGTTCCCAAGGACTAGCGGGGGGGCCAGGAAGCACAGATACGCAGTATTTT. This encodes CASSSQGLAGGPGSTDTQYF.

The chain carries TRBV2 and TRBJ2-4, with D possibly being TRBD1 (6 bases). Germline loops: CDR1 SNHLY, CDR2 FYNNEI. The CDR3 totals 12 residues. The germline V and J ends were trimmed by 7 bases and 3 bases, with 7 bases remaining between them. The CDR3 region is CASKGDKNIQYF. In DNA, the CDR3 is TGTGCCAGCAAGGGGGACAAAAACATTCAGTACTTC.